Listed below are T cell receptor beta chains from one sample, sequenced in a study of OX40 agonist ivuxolimab in advanced cancers. Sequencing was performed with immunoSEQ multiplex PCR; in TCRdb, only in-frame clones are kept and a portion is missing. Among tens of thousands of clones listed, 94% were seen once. Material: CD4+ or CD8+ T cells sorted from blood, obtained in a trial of the OX40 agonist ivuxolimab. Source of these receptors: an adult with an advanced solid tumor such as melanoma, head and neck, liver or kidney cancer. Each CDR3 is given with its conserved first and last residue. D genes are given only for firm matches. A row's size may be missing; if present it is once, few, many or a size class.

D	size	V	J	DNA	CDR3
TRBD1	-	TRBV4-3	TRBJ2-1	TGCGCCAGCAGCCTAGGGACAGGTTGGTATGAGCAGTTCTTC	CASSLGTGWYEQFF
-	-	TRBV29-1	TRBJ1-2	TGCAGCGTTACAACCTCTGTCAGGCGTCGGGTTGACTATGGCTACACCTTC	CSVTTSVRRRVDYGYTF
-	-	TRBV7-9	TRBJ2-7	TGTGCCAGCAGCTTAGCGGAGAGCACCACTTCCCACGAGCAGTACTTC	CASSLAESTTSHEQYF
-	-	TRBV4-1	TRBJ1-6	TGCGCCAGCAGCCCGACAGATTATAATTCACCCCTCCACTTT	CASSPTDYNSPLHF
-	-	TRBV7-2	TRBJ1-2	TGTGCCAGCAGCTTAGGATCGGCGCTGATATCATTC	CASSLGSALISF
TRBD2	-	TRBV4-3	TRBJ2-1	TGCGCCAGCAGCCAAGGAGCGGGAGTCTACAATGAGCAGTTCTTC	CASSQGAGVYNEQFF
TRBD1	-	TRBV15	TRBJ2-2	TGTGCCACCAGCAGAGATGGCAGGGGGCGCCTCGGCGGGGAGCTGTTTTTT	CATSRDGRGRLGGELFF
TRBD1	-	TRBV13	TRBJ1-2	TGTGCCAGCAGCTTCGGGACAGGGAAGGGGTGCACCTTC	CASSFGTGKGCTF
TRBD1	-	TRBV29-1	TRBJ2-7	TGCAGCGTTGAGGACAGGGACCCCTACGAGCAGTACTTC	CSVEDRDPYEQYF
TRBD1	-	TRBV6-6	TRBJ1-1	TGTGCCAGCAGAGCCGGACAGGTCACTGAAGCTTTCTTT	CASRAGQVTEAFF
TRBD1	-	TRBV19	TRBJ1-5	TGTGCCAGTAGTACAGGACAGGGATTTAACCAGCCCCAGCATTTT	CASSTGQGFNQPQHF
TRBD1	-	TRBV19	TRBJ2-7	TGTGCCAGTAGTATAGATCGGGGGACAGGGGATTCCTACGAGCAGTACTTC	CASSIDRGTGDSYEQYF
TRBD1	-	TRBV28	TRBJ2-1	TGTGCCAGCAGTTTACGGGACAGGGGGGTATACAATGAGCAGTTCTTC	CASSLRDRGVYNEQFF
-	-	TRBV15	TRBJ2-7	TGTGCCACCAGCACCCCGGGCGGGCACGAGCAGTACTTC	CATSTPGGHEQYF
-	-	TRBV7-6	TRBJ1-5	TGTGCCAGCAGCCCCTGGGCGGGGATAATAGGTCAGCCCCAGCATTTT	CASSPWAGIIGQPQHF
-	-	TRBV5-1	TRBJ2-2	TGCGCCAGCAGCTCCGCATGGACAGAACTTGAGGTGAACACCGGGGAGCTGTTTTTT	CASSSAWTELEVNTGELFF
-	-	TRBV15	TRBJ2-1	TGTGCCACCAGCACTGTCCATGAGCAGTTCTTC	CATSTVHEQFF
TRBD2	-	TRBV7-9	TRBJ2-7	TGTGCCAGCAGCCCCTCGGGGGGTTCCTACGAGCAGTACTTC	CASSPSGGSYEQYF
-	once	TRBV19	TRBJ2-7	TGTGCCAGTAGTACGGCTGGGGGCTCCTACGAGCAGTACTTC	CASSTAGGSYEQYF
TRBD1	-	TRBV9	TRBJ1-1	TGTGCCAGCAGCGCCCGACAGGGGGAGATCCTCATGAACACTGAAGCTTTCTTT	CASSARQGEILMNTEAFF
-	-	TRBV4-3	TRBJ2-2	TGCGCCAGCAGCCAAACCATTGACTGGACCGGGGAGCTGTTTTTT	CASSQTIDWTGELFF
TRBD2	-	TRBV5-8	TRBJ2-3	TGTGCCAGCAGCTCAGGACTAGCGGGGGTGATAGGTACGCAGTATTTT	CASSSGLAGVIGTQYF
-	-	TRBV7-2	TRBJ1-3	TGTGCCAGCAGCTTGGAGAGCTCTGGAAACACCATATATTTT	CASSLESSGNTIYF
-	-	TRBV6-5	TRBJ2-7	TGTGCCAGCGGCTTGGGGGGCGAAAGGTACGAGCAGTACTTC	CASGLGGERYEQYF
-	-	TRBV10-2	TRBJ2-7	TGCGCCAGCAGAGCCGGGACCCACACCTTCGACGAGCAGTACTTC	CASRAGTHTFDEQYF
-	once	TRBV4-1	TRBJ1-1	TGCGCCAGCAGCCAAGATCCCCGGGGGTGGACTGAAGCTTTCTTT	CASSQDPRGWTEAFF
TRBD1	few	TRBV29-1	TRBJ1-1	TGCAGCGTTCAGGGGGCCCCATCTGAAGCTTTCTTT	CSVQGAPSEAFF
-	-	TRBV5-6	TRBJ2-1	TGTGCCAGCAGCTTGGGGGGATCTCCGGGAAATGAGCAGTTCTTC	CASSLGGSPGNEQFF
-	-	TRBV6-5	TRBJ2-5	TGTGCCAGCAGACCCGAGATACAAGAGACCCAGTACTTC	CASRPEIQETQYF
TRBD2	-	TRBV4-2	TRBJ2-3	TGTGCCAGCAGCCCCCCGACTAGCGGGGGGGGGAATACGCAGTATTTT	CASSPPTSGGGNTQYF
-	once	TRBV10-3	TRBJ2-7	TGTGCCATCAGACAAGCGGACGACGAGCAGTACTTC	CAIRQADDEQYF
TRBD2	-	TRBV7-9	TRBJ2-1	TGTGCCAGCAGCCCGGGGGCTAGCGGGGGGTGGAGCTCCTACAATGAGCAGTTCTTC	CASSPGASGGWSSYNEQFF
TRBD1	-	TRBV9	TRBJ2-5	TGTGCCAGCAGCGTAGGGGACAGAGAGCAAGAGACCCAGTACTTC	CASSVGDREQETQYF
TRBD2	-	TRBV14	TRBJ2-7	TGTGCCAGCAGCCAAGTCCAGGCGGGAGGCCCGACCGAGCAGTACTTC	CASSQVQAGGPTEQYF
-	few	TRBV19	TRBJ1-2	TGTGCCAGTAGTATAGCGGCAGGGCCGTTTGATGGCTACACCTTC	CASSIAAGPFDGYTF
-	-	TRBV28	TRBJ1-1	TGTGCCAGCAGAATATGGGGTCTCTCTAAAACGAACACTGAAGCTTTCTTT	CASRIWGLSKTNTEAFF
-	-	TRBV28	TRBJ1-4	TGTGCCAGCAGTTCCAGGACCTCGGGGAATGAAAAACTGTTTTTT	CASSSRTSGNEKLFF
-	-	TRBV27	TRBJ2-2	TGTGCCAGCAGTTTATATTCGGGTAACACCGGGGAGCTGTTTTTT	CASSLYSGNTGELFF
-	-	TRBV7-8	TRBJ2-1	TGTGCCAGCAGCTTAGAAGACACTTCCTACAATGAGCAGTTCTTC	CASSLEDTSYNEQFF
TRBD2	-	TRBV9	TRBJ2-1	TGTGCCAGCAGCTTTATGACTAGCGGGACGGTAGATGAGCAGTTCTTC	CASSFMTSGTVDEQFF
TRBD2	-	TRBV14	TRBJ2-1	TGTGCCAGCAGCTCTAGCGGGAGGACTACCGCAATTTACAATGAGCAGTTCTTC	CASSSSGRTTAIYNEQFF
TRBD1	-	TRBV4-3	TRBJ2-7	TGCGCCAGCAGCCACACGTGGGGAAAGGGACAGGGCGCCTACGAGCAGTACTTC	CASSHTWGKGQGAYEQYF
-	-	TRBV19	TRBJ1-1	TGTGCCAGTAGTCCTCAAGTCATAGTTGGACTCCTGAACACTGAAGCTTTCTTT	CASSPQVIVGLLNTEAFF
-	-	TRBV6-5	TRBJ2-7	TGTGCCAGCAGTTACCCGGACTACGAGGGGGACGAGCAGTACTTC	CASSYPDYEGDEQYF
-	-	TRBV7-8	TRBJ2-7	TGTGCCAGCAGCCCAGGGGCTGGGCCCTCCTACGAGCAGTACTTC	CASSPGAGPSYEQYF
TRBD2	-	TRBV19	TRBJ2-1	TGTGCCAGTAGTGGCCAGAGCGGGGGTGGTGAGCAGTTCTTC	CASSGQSGGGEQFF
-	-	TRBV4-2	TRBJ1-4	TGTGCCAGCAGCCAAGAATGGGGCCGGCTTATTCTAGAAAAACTGTTTTTT	CASSQEWGRLILEKLFF
-	-	TRBV6-5	TRBJ2-7	TGTGCCAGCCGATATCGAGGGACACCGTACGAGCAGTACTTC	CASRYRGTPYEQYF
TRBD1	-	TRBV11-2	TRBJ2-7	TGTGCCAGCAGCTTGGGGTACAGGGGGGAGATGTACGAGCAGTACTTC	CASSLGYRGEMYEQYF
TRBD2	-	TRBV19	TRBJ2-7	TGTGCCAGTAGTTGGTCAGGGAGGGGAGGCGAGCAGTACTTC	CASSWSGRGGEQYF
TRBD1	once	TRBV9	TRBJ1-3	TGTGCCAGCAGCGAGGGACAGAGCTCTGGAAACACCATATATTTT	CASSEGQSSGNTIYF
-	-	TRBV4-3	TRBJ1-3	TGCGCCAGCAGCCAAGATTACCGGCAGTATAGAAACACCATATATTTT	CASSQDYRQYRNTIYF
TRBD1	-	TRBV6-6	TRBJ1-2	TGTGCCAGCAGTCGCTCCGGGACAGGGAAGGTAAATGGCTACACCTTC	CASSRSGTGKVNGYTF
TRBD1	-	TRBV4-3	TRBJ1-1	TGCGCCAGCAGCCAAGATAAACCCGCTAGGACAGGAGGTAAAAACACTGAAGCTTTCTTT	CASSQDKPARTGGKNTEAFF
-	-	TRBV28	TRBJ2-7	TGTGCCAGCAGCCCGGACATGACCTACGAGCAGTACTTC	CASSPDMTYEQYF
TRBD1	-	TRBV28	TRBJ1-2	TGTGCCAGCAGAATAGAGGGACAGCCAACATATGGCTACACCTTC	CASRIEGQPTYGYTF
-	once	TRBV29-1	TRBJ2-7	TGCAGCGTTGAAGCAGGGGGAGGGTACGAGCAGTACTTC	CSVEAGGGYEQYF
TRBD2	few	TRBV27	TRBJ2-7	TGTGCCAGCAGTTTGGGGCTAGCGGGATACGAGCAGTACTTC	CASSLGLAGYEQYF
TRBD2	-	TRBV4-2	TRBJ2-7	TGTGCCAGCGGACCGGGACTAGGCATGTACGAGCAGTACTTC	CASGPGLGMYEQYF